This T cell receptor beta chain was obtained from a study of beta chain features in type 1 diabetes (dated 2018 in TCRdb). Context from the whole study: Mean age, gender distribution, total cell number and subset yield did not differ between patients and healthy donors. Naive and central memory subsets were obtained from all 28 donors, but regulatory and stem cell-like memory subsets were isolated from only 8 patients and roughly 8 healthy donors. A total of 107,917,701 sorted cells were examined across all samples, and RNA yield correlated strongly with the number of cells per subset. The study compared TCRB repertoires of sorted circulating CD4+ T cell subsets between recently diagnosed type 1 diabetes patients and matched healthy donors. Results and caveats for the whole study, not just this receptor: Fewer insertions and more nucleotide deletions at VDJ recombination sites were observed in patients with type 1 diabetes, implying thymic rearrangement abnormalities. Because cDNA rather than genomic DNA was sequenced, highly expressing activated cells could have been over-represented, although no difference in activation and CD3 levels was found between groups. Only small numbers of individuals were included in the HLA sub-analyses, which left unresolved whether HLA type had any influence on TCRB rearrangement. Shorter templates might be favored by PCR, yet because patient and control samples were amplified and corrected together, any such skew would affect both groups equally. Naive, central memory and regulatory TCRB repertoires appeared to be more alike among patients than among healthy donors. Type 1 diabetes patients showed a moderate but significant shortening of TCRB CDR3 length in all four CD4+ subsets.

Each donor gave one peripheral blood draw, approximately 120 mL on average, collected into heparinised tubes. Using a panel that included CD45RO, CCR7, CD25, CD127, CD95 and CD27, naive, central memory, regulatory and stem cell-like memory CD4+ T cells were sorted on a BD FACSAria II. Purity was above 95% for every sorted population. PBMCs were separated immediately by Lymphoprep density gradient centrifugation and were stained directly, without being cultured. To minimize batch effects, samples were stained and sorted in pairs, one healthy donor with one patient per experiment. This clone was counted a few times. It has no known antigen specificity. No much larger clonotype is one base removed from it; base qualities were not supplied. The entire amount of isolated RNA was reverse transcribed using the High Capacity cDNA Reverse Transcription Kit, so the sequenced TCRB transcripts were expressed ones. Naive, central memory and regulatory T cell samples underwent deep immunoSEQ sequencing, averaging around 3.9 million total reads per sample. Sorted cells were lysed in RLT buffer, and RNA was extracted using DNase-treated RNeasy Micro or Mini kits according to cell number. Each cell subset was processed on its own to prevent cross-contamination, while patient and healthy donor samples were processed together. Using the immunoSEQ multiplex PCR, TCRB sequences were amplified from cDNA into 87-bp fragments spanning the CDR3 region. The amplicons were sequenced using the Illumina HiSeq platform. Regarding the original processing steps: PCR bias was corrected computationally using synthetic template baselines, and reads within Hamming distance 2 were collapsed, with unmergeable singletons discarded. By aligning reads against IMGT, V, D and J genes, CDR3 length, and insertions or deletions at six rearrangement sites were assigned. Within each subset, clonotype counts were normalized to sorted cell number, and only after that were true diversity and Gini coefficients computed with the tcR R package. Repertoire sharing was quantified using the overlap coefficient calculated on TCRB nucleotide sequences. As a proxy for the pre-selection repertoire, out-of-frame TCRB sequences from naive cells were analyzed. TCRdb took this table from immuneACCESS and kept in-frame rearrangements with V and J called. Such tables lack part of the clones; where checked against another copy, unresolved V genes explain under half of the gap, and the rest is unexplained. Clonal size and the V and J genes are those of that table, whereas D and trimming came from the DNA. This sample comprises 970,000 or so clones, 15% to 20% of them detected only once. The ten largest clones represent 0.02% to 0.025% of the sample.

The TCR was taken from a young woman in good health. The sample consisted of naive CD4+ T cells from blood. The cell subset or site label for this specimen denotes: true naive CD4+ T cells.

The CDR3: CASSLAGTSGTDTQYF. The bases are TGTGCCAGCAGCTTAGCCGGTACGTCTGGCACAGATACGCAGTATTTT. The sequence is built from TRBV7-2 and TRBJ2-3, with the D gene too uncertain to name. The trim is 0 bases for V and 1 base for J, with a gap of 11 bases between the germline ends. The CDR3 numbers 16 residues from cysteine through phenylalanine. Only the CDR3 region is kept as DNA, spanning 48 bases read in frame from base 1. Looking up the germline V gene yields CDR1 SGHTA and CDR2 FQGNSA.